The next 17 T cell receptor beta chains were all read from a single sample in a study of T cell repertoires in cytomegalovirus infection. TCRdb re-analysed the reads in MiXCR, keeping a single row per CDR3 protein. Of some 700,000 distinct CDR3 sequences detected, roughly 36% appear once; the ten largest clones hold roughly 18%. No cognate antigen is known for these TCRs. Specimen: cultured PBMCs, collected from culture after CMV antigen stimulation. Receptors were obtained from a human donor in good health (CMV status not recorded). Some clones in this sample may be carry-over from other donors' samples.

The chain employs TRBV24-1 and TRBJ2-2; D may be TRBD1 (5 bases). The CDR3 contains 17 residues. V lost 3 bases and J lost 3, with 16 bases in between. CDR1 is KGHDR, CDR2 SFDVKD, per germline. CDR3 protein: CATSDAPLRGDTGELFF. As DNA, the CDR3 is TGTGCCACCAGTGATGCCCCCCTAAGGGGTGACACCGGGGAGCTGTTTTTT.

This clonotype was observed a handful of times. The CDR3 sequence is CASSQHNQETQYF. The CDR3 region has the DNA TGTGCCAGCAGTCAACACAACCAAGAGACCCAGTACTTC. The J gene is TRBJ2-5, the V gene TRBV12-3 or TRBV12-4; D is uncertain. Trimming left V 5 bases short and J 0 bases short, with 7 bases between. This CDR3 is 13 amino acids long.

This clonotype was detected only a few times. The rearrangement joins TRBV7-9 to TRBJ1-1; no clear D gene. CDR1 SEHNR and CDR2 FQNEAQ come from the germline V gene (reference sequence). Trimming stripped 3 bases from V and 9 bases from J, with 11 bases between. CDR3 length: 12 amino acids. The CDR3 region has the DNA TGTGCCAGCAGCTTGGTTGGGTCCCAAGCTTTCTTT. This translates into CASSLVGSQAFF.

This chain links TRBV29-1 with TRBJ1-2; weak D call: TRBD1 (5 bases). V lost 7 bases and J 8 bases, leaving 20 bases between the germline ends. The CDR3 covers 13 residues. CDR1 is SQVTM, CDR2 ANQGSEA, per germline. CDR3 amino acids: CSADRYPEGGYTF. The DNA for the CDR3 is TGCAGCGCCGACCGGTACCCCGAGGGGGGCTACACCTTC.

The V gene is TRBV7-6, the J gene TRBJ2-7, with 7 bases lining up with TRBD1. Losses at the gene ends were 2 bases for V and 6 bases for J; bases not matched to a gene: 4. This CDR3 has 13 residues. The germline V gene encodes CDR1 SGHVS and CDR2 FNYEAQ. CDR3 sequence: CASSLTTGAEQYF. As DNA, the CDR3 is TGTGCCAGCAGCTTAACCACAGGGGCCGAGCAGTACTTC. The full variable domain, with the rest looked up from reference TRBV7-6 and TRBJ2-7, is GAGVSQSPRYKVTKRGQDVALRCDPISGHVSLYWYRQALGQGPEFLTYFNYEAQQDKSGLPNDRFSAERPEGSISTLTIQRTEQRDSAMYRCASSLTTGAEQYFGPGTRLTVT.

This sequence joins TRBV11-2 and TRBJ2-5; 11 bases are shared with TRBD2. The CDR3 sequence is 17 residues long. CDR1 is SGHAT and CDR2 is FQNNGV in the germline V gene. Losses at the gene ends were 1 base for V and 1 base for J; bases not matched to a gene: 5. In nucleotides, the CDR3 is TGTGCCAGCAGCTTAGGGGGGACTAGCGGATCCCAAGAGACCCAGTACTTC. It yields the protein CASSLGGTSGSQETQYF.

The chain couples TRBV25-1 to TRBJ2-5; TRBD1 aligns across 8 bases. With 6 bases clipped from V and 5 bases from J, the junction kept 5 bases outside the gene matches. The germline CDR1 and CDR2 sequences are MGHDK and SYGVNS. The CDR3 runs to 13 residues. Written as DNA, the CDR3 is TGTGCCAGCAGCAAAGCAGGGGGCGAGACCCAGTACTTC. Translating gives CASSKAGGETQYF.

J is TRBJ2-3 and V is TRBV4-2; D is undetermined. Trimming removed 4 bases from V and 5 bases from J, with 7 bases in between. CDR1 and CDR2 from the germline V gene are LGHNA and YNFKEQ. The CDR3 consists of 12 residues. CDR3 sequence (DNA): TGTGCCAGCAGCCCACCACAAGATACGCAGTATTTT. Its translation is CASSPPQDTQYF.

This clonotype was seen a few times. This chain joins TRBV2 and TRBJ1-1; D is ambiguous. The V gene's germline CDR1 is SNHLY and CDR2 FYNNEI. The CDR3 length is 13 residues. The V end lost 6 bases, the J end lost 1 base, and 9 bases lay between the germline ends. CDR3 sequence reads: CASRTRGNTEAFF. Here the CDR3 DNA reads TGTGCCAGCAGGACCCGGGGGAACACTGAAGCTTTCTTT. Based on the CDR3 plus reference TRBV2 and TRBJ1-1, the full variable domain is EPEVTQTPSHQVTQMGQEVILRCVPISNHLYFYWYRQILGQKVEFLVSFYNNEISEKSEIFDDQFSVERPDGSNFTLKIRSTKLEDSAMYFCASRTRGNTEAFFGQGTRLTVV.

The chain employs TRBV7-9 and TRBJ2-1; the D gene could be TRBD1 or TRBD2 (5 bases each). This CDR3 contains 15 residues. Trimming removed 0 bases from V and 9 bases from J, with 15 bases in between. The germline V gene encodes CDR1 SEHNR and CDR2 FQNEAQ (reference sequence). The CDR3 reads CASSLATGHKGEQFF. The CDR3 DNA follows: TGTGCCAGCAGCTTAGCGACGGGGCACAAGGGTGAGCAGTTCTTC.

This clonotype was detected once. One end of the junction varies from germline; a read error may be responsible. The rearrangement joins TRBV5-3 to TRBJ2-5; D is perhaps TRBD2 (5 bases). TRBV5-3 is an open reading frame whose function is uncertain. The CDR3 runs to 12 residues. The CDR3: CASSLYGKTQYF. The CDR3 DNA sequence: TGTGCCAGCAGCTTGTACGGGAAGACCCAGTACTTC.

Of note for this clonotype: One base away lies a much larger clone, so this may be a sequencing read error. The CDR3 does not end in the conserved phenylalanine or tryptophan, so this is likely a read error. CDR3 bases: TGTGCCAGCAGCTTGAGGCGGAGGGAGACCCAGTACGTC. Its protein is CASSLRRRETQYV. V gene TRBV7-2 combines with J gene TRBJ2-5; D might be TRBD2 (5 bases). Per germline, CDR1 SGHTA and CDR2 FQGNSA. The CDR3 is 13 residues long. Trimming left V 3 bases short and J 5 bases short, with 10 bases between.

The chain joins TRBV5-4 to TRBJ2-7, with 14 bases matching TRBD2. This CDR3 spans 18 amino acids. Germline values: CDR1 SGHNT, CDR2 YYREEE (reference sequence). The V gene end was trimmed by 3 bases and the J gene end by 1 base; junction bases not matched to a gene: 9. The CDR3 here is CASSYGTSGSKGSYEQYF. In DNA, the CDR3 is TGTGCCAGCAGCTACGGGACTAGCGGGAGCAAGGGGTCCTACGAGCAGTACTTC.

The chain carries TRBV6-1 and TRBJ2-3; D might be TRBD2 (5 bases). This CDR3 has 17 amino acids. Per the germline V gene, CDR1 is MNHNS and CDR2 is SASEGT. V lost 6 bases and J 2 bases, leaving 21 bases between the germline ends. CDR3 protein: CASSAPLTDLATDTQYF. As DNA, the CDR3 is TGTGCCAGCAGCGCTCCTCTGACGGACCTAGCCACAGATACGCAGTATTTT.

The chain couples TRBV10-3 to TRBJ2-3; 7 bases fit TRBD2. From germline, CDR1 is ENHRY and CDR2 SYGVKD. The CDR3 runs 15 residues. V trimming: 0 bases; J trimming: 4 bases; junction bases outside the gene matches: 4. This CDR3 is CAISESMTSPDTQYF. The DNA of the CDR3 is TGTGCCATCAGTGAGTCCATGACTAGCCCAGATACGCAGTATTTT.

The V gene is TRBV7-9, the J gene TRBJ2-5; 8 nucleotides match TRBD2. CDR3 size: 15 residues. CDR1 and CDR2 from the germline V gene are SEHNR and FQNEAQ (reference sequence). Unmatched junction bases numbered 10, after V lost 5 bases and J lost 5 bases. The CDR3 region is CASSRPGLGWETQYF. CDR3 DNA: TGTGCCAGCAGCCGTCCGGGACTAGGCTGGGAGACCCAGTACTTC.

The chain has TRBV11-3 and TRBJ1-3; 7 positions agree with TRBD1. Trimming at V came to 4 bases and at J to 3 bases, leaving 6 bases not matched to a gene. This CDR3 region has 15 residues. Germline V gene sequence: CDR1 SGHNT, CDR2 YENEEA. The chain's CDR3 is CASSSSGTDGNTIYF. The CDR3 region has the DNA TGTGCCAGCAGCTCGTCCGGGACAGATGGAAACACCATATATTTT.